These 21 T cell receptor beta chains were all obtained from the same sample, sequenced in a study of T cell clonality in common variable immunodeficiency. The data were produced by immunoSEQ multiplex PCR, yet TCRdb's version contains in-frame clones alone and is incomplete. The counts give over 15,000 clones, none of them seen only once; roughly 15% is held by the top ten. No antigens are known for them. Study-wide findings and caveats: Reportedly, TCR beta sequences from common variable immunodeficiency showed fewer deletions and N-nucleotide insertions.

Sequenced sample: peripheral blood mononuclear cells. The source is a human donor with common variable immunodeficiency.

This clone has just a few counts. The read terminates 3 residues before the CDR3 end, so the remaining end is supplied by the germline J gene. The rearrangement uses TRBV6-2 or TRBV6-3 and TRBJ2-1; TRBD2 matches at 8 bases. The CDR3 runs 15 residues. Trimming removed 9 bases from V and 0 bases from J; junction bases left unmatched: 7. Germline V gene sequence: CDR1 MNHEY, CDR2 SVGEGT. The sequenced CDR3 bases are TGTGCCAGTAGAAACGGGAGGGGCTCCTACAATGAG. Encoded protein: CASRNGRGSYNE. The entire CDR3 is CASRNGRGSYNEQFF.

Details on this clone: With the read ending 3 residues before the CDR3 end, the germline J gene is used to fill in that end. The J gene is TRBJ2-1, the V gene TRBV20-1; D is unclear. This CDR3 contains 13 residues. V lost 3 bases to trimming and J lost 8 bases, with 14 bases between them. Germline V CDR1 and CDR2: DFQATT, SNEGSKA (reference sequence). Incomplete CDR3 DNA: TGCAGTGCTAGTAACTACCGTACGGATGAG. Its translation: CSASNYRTDE. The full CDR3 protein reads CSASNYRTDEQFF.

This clone came up a few times. Read coverage stops 3 residues before the CDR3 terminus; the germline J gene supplies the remainder. V is TRBV19 and J is TRBJ2-1; 8 bases agree with TRBD1. Germline trimming cut 6 bases from V and 7 bases from J; bases unmatched to any gene: 8. Looked up from germline, CDR1 is LNHDA and CDR2 is SQIVND (reference sequence). The CDR3 has 14 residues. The CDR3 loop is CASREAGGWNEQFF. CDR3 DNA, as far as it was read: TGTGCCAGTAGGGAGGCAGGGGGCTGGAATGAG. The variable domain in full, completed from reference TRBV19 and TRBJ2-1, reads DGGITQSPKYLFRKEGQNVTLSCEQNLNHDAMYWYRQDPGQGLRLIYYSQIVNDFQKGDIAEGYSVSREKKESFPLTVTSAQKNPTAFYLCASREAGGWNEQFFGPGTRLTVL.

This clone came up many times. The read halts 3 residues ahead of the CDR3 end, with the missing end drawn from the germline J gene. The chain has TRBV10-3 and TRBJ2-7; 7 bases line up with TRBD1. Germline values: CDR1 ENHRY, CDR2 SYGVKD. This CDR3 comprises 13 residues. With V trimmed by 6 bases and J by 0 bases, 2 bases remained unmatched. The CDR3 reads CAIRRDSSYEQYF. The part of the CDR3 DNA that was read is TGTGCCATCAGGAGGGACAGCTCCTACGAG.

CDR3 loop: CASSQWVETENNEQFF. Incomplete CDR3 DNA: TGCGCCAGCAGTCAATGGGTGGAGACAGAAAACAATGAG. The V call is TRBV23-1, the J call TRBJ2-1; weak D call: TRBD1 (5 bases). The read stops 3 residues short of the end of the CDR3; the missing end is completed from the germline J gene. TRBV23-1 is an ORF, with its function uncertain. The CDR3 runs to 16 residues. Deletions cut 1 base from V and 5 bases from J, with 15 bases between.

A note on this clone: The sequenced fragment ends 3 residues before the CDR3 boundary, so the rest is inferred from the germline J gene. The chain links TRBV6-2 or TRBV6-3 to TRBJ1-5; 7 positions match TRBD1. Per germline, CDR1 MNHEY and CDR2 SVGEGT. The CDR3 spans 15 residues. V lost 6 bases, J lost 5 bases, and 10 bases stayed unmatched. This CDR3 is CASSSRGGGYQPQHF. Partial CDR3 DNA: TGTGCCAGCAGCTCCAGAGGGGGCGGCTATCAGCCC.

A few counts support this clone. The read falls 3 residues short of the CDR3 end, and the missing part is taken from the germline J gene. This chain joins TRBV19 and TRBJ2-3, with a weak D call TRBD2 (5 bases). The V gene lost 5 bases and the J gene lost 5 bases, with 11 bases spanning the gap. There are 13 residues in the CDR3. Germline V gives CDR1 LNHDA, CDR2 SQIVND (reference sequence). CDR3 bases read: TGTGCCAGTAGTCGAATACGGGGAGATACG. As protein: CASSRIRGDT. The whole CDR3 protein reads CASSRIRGDTQYF.

Concerning this clone: Mismatch with germline at one junction end may stem from a read error. The read terminates 3 residues ahead of where the CDR3 ends, so the germline J gene completes it. The chain is built from TRBV18 and TRBJ1-6, with D unclear. CDR3 length equals 15 residues. The germline CDR1 and CDR2 sequences are KGHSH and LQKENI. CDR3 region: CASSPHSQYKSPLHF. CDR3 bases read: TGTGCCAGCTCACCCCACAGTCAGTATAAGTCACCC.

In the case of this clone: With the read ending 3 residues before the CDR3 end, the germline J gene is used to fill in that end. V usage is TRBV7-8 and J usage is TRBJ1-1; 9 bases agree with TRBD1. Losses at the gene ends were 5 bases for V and 5 bases for J; bases not matched to a gene: 9. The V gene's germline CDR1 is SGHVS and CDR2 FQNEAQ. The CDR3 is made up of 15 amino acids. CDR3 loop: CASSPKQGARTEAFF. The CDR3 DNA, read in part, is TGTGCCAGCAGCCCGAAACAGGGGGCGCGGACTGAA.

In this sample, this clone is medium-sized. This CDR3 reads CASSSTSGDTDTQYF. The sequenced CDR3 bases are TGTGCCAGCTCATCGACTAGCGGGGACACAGATACG. The chain couples TRBV18 to TRBJ2-3; TRBD2 matches at 11 bases. The read finishes 3 residues shy of the CDR3 end, and the germline J gene is used to complete it. V trimming: 5 bases; J trimming: 2 bases; junction bases outside the gene matches: 3. The CDR3 runs to 15 residues. Germline V gene sequence: CDR1 KGHSH, CDR2 LQKENI.

This clone has only a few counts. The CDR3 end is not reached by the read, which stops 3 residues before it; the germline J gene fills it in. This chain connects TRBV20-1 to TRBJ1-5, with D unresolved. The germline gives CDR1 DFQATT, CDR2 SNEGSKA (reference sequence). Trimming removed 1 base at V and 3 bases at J, with 7 bases between. The CDR3 is 13 amino acids. The CDR3 reads CSARVDFNQPQHF. Incomplete CDR3 DNA: TGCAGTGCTAGAGTTGACTTCAATCAGCCC.

To note about this clone: Read sequence stops 3 residues before the CDR3 end, and the germline J gene provides the missing end. The chain recombines TRBV19 with TRBJ1-1; D is unresolved. The CDR3 extends over 12 amino acids. Germline V gives CDR1 LNHDA, CDR2 SQIVND (reference sequence). V dropped 10 bases and J dropped 6 bases, with 15 bases sitting between them. The covered CDR3 bases are TGTGCCATTTTGTTAAAGGGCGCTGAA. Amino acid sequence: CAILLKGAE. The whole CDR3 reads CAILLKGAEAFF.

Concerning this clone: The read stops 3 residues short of the end of the CDR3; the missing end is completed from the germline J gene. The rearrangement links TRBV19 to TRBJ1-1; 9 bases line up with TRBD1. After removal of 5 bases from V and 1 base from J, the junction contained 2 bases not matched to a gene. This CDR3 has 14 residues. Germline V gives CDR1 LNHDA, CDR2 SQIVND (reference sequence). CDR3 region: CASSRTGANTEAFF. The part of the CDR3 DNA that was read is TGTGCCAGTAGTCGGACAGGGGCGAACACTGAA.

This clone was counted only a few times. The CDR3 end falls 3 residues outside the read, so it is completed with the germline J gene. This chain links TRBV7-8 with TRBJ2-1; perhaps TRBD2 as D (5 bases). CDR3 size: 15 residues. Trimming removed 2 bases from V and 9 bases from J, with 17 bases in between. The germline V gene has CDR1 SGHVS and CDR2 FQNEAQ. The CDR3 is CASSLRPGGTSEQFF. CDR3 bases read: TGTGCCAGCAGCTTACGGCCAGGAGGCACATCTGAG.

This clone has more than one count but fewer than ten. The read terminates 3 residues ahead of where the CDR3 ends, so the germline J gene completes it. V is TRBV7-9 and J is TRBJ2-7; no definite D call. V lost 1 base, J lost 6 bases, and 10 bases lay in between. The CDR3 loop spans 13 amino acids. Germline lookup yields CDR1 SEHNR and CDR2 FQNEAQ (reference sequence). The covered CDR3 bases are TGTGCCAGCAGCTTAGGGTCGTCGGGCGAG. It is translated as CASSLGSSGE. The CDR3 as a whole reads CASSLGSSGEQYF. The full variable domain, its missing parts supplied by reference TRBV7-9 and TRBJ2-7, is DTGVSQNPRHKITKRGQNVTFRCDPISEHNRLYWYRQTLGQGPEFLTYFQNEAQLEKSRLLSDRFSAERPKGSFSTLEIQRTEQGDSAMYLCASSLGSSGEQYFGPGTRLTVT.

This clone has a count of ten or more. CDR3 amino acids: CASSQTGGRLNTEAFF. The DNA read from the CDR3 is TGTGCCAGCAGCCAGACAGGGGGCCGGTTGAACACTGAA. The chain joins TRBV13 to TRBJ1-1; 10 bases are shared with TRBD1. The sequenced fragment ends 3 residues before the CDR3 boundary, so the rest is inferred from the germline J gene. V was clipped by 5 bases and J by 0 bases; unmatched bases: 6. The germline V gene encodes CDR1 PRHDT and CDR2 FYEKMQ (reference sequence). The CDR3 sequence is 16 residues long.

A few counts support this clone. The read ends 3 residues early relative to the CDR3; the germline J gene fills the gap. The rearrangement joins TRBV20-1 to TRBJ1-2, with a possible D match to TRBD1 (5 bases). Trimming removed 6 bases at V and 0 bases at J, with 11 bases between. Germline loops: CDR1 DFQATT, CDR2 SNEGSKA (reference sequence). CDR3 length: 13 amino acids. The DNA read from the CDR3 is TGCAGTGCCTGGTGGGGCTCTAACTATGGC. Amino acid sequence: CSAWWGSNYG. The whole CDR3 protein reads CSAWWGSNYGYTF.

To note about this clone: The read is 3 residues too short to cover the CDR3 end, so that end is filled in from the germline J gene. The chain joins TRBV6-2 or TRBV6-3 to TRBJ2-5, with D possibly being TRBD2 (6 bases). This CDR3 has 15 amino acids. Germline V lookup: CDR1 MNHEY, CDR2 SVGEGT. V gave up 4 bases and J gave up 5 bases, with 17 bases separating them. The sequenced CDR3 bases are TGTGCCAGCAGTTCCGTTGTACTAGCACGGGAGACC. This translates into CASSSVVLARET. The CDR3 in its entirety is CASSSVVLARETQYF.

At least ten counts were recorded for this clone. The read halts 3 residues ahead of the CDR3 end, with the missing end drawn from the germline J gene. V gene TRBV6-2 or TRBV6-3 combines with J gene TRBJ1-2; TRBD1 might be the D (6 bases). Germline V CDR1 and CDR2: MNHEY, SVGEGT. Trimming cost V 7 bases and J 6 bases, with 24 bases left between them. CDR3 length: 16 residues. This CDR3 reads CASTEGVGGRRDGYTF. The part of the CDR3 DNA that was read is TGTGCCAGCACCGAGGGAGTCGGGGGGCGAAGGGATGGC.

This clone was counted many times. From the germline J gene comes the end of the CDR3, since the read stops 3 residues before it. The rearrangement links TRBV20-1 to TRBJ2-1; 7 bases are shared with TRBD2. This CDR3 spans 13 amino acids. V lost 3 bases and J lost 1; bases outside the gene matches: 0. Germline V gives CDR1 DFQATT, CDR2 SNEGSKA (reference sequence). The sequenced part of the CDR3 DNA is TGCAGTGCTAGCGGGGGGTCCTACAATGAG. Residues: CSASGGSYNE. The CDR3 in its entirety is CSASGGSYNEQFF.

Regarding this clone: The CDR3 extends 3 residues past the end of the read, so its final part is completed from the germline J gene. This chain joins TRBV7-3 and TRBJ2-7; TRBD1 might be the D (5 bases). The germline gives CDR1 SGHTA, CDR2 FQGTGA. This CDR3 is 15 amino acids long. The germline V and J ends were trimmed by 4 bases and 0 bases, with 13 bases remaining between them. The CDR3 DNA, read in part, is TGTGCCAGCAGCTCCCAGGGCGGAAGCTCCTACGAG. It yields the protein CASSSQGGSSYE. The entire CDR3 protein reads CASSSQGGSSYEQYF.